This TCR beta chain derives from a study of a mutant IDH1 vaccine in newly diagnosed glioma. Study-wide background: Treated individuals were around 62% male and roughly 40% female, averaging roughly 38 years of age. Earlier therapy was either radiotherapy, temozolomide, or both, and most got both.

Time point here: baseline, week 1 (first vaccination visit). Treatment: pre-vaccination baseline after standard-of-care therapy. Diagnosis in the donors showed new WHO grade 3 or 4 astrocytomas that were IDH1-mutant and ATRX-lost. Points on this clone: Its target is not known.

The study's findings and limits: Changes to the top peripheral T cell clonotypes appeared unrelated to pseudoprogression.

The CDR3 consists of 13 residues. Germline assignment: CDR1 SGDLS and CDR2 YYNGEE. V dropped 5 bases and J dropped 7 bases, with 15 bases sitting between them. TCRdb keeps only in-frame clones here, not all; method: immunoSEQ multiplex PCR. This table holds about 54,000 clones, approximately 80% found once. This TCR was sampled from a man aged 18 to 35 with glioma. The chain recombines TRBV9 with TRBJ1-2, with no clear D. The specimen was PBMCs, collected from a glioma patient treated with radiotherapy, temozolomide or both. The CDR3 nucleotides are TGTGCCAGCAGGTTCTCCGACTGGGGTGGCTACACCTTC. This gives the protein CASRFSDWGGYTF. Drawing the rest from reference TRBV9 and TRBJ1-2, the complete variable domain is DSGVTQTPKHLITATGQRVTLRCSPRSGDLSVYWYQQSLDQGLQFLIQYYNGEERAKGNILERFSAQQFPDLHSELNLSSLELGDSALYFCASRFSDWGGYTFGSGTRLTVV.